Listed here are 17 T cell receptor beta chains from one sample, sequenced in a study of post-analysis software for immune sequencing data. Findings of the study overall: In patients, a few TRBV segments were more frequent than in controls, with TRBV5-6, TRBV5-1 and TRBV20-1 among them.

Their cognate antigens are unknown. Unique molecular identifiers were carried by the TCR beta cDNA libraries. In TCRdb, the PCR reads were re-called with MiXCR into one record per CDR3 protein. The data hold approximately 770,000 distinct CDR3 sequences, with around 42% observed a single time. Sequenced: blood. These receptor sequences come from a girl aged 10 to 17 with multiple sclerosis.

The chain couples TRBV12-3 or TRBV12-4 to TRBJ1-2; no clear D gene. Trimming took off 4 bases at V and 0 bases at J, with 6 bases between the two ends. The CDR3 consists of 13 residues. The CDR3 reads CASSSVTNYGYTF. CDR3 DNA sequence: TGTGCCAGCAGTTCAGTCACTAACTATGGCTACACCTTC.

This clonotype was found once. CDR3 nucleotides: TGCAGTGCTAGAGCTTGGGACAAGAACACTGAAGCTTTCTTT. As protein: CSARAWDKNTEAFF. The rearrangement joins TRBV20-1 to TRBJ1-1; perhaps TRBD1 as D (6 bases). The CDR3 is 14 residues long. Germline loops: CDR1 DFQATT, CDR2 SNEGSKA (reference sequence). V dropped 1 base and J dropped 1 base, with 10 bases sitting between them.

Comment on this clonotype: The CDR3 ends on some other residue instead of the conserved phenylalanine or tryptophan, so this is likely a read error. This CDR3 is CASSFSNPGPGGSEAFL. In nucleotides, the CDR3 is TGTGCCAGCAGTTTTTCGAACCCGGGCCCAGGGGGATCTGAAGCTTTCTTG. The chain recombines TRBV6-5 with TRBJ1-1; 7 bases fit TRBD1. There are 17 residues in the CDR3. CDR1 and CDR2 (germline): MNHEY, SVGAGI. V trimming: 4 bases; J trimming: 6 bases; junction bases outside the gene matches: 17.

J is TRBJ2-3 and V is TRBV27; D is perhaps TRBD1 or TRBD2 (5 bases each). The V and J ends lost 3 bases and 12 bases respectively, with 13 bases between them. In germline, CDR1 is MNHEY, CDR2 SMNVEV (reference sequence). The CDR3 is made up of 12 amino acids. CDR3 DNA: TGTGCCAGCAGTTTGTCGGGGCGTATTCAGTATTTT. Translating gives CASSLSGRIQYF.

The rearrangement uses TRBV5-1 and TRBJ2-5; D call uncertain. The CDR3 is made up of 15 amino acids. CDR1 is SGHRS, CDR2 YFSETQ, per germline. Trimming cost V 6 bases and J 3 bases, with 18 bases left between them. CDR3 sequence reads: CASTNPRPFEETQYF. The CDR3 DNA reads TGCGCCAGCACGAATCCCCGACCTTTTGAAGAGACCCAGTACTTC.

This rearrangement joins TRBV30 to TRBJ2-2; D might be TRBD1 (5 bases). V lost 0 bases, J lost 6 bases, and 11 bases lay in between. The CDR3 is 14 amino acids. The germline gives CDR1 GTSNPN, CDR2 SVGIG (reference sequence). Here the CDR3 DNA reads TGTGCCTGGAGTGTATGGCAGGGCGCCGGGGAGCTGTTTTTT. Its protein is CAWSVWQGAGELFF.

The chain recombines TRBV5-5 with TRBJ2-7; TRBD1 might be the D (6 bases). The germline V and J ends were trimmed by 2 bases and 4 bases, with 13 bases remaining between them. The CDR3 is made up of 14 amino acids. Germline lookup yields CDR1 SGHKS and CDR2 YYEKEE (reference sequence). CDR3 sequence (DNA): TGTGCCAGCAGCTTCGGGGCAGGGGCATACGAGCAGTACTTC. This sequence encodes CASSFGAGAYEQYF.

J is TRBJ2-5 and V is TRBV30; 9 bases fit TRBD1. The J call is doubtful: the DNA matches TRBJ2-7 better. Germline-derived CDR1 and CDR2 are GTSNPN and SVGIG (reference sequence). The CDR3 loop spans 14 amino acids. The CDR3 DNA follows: TGTGCCTGGAGTGTAGGGACAGGGAACTACGAGCAGTACTTC. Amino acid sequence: CAWSVGTGNYEQYF.

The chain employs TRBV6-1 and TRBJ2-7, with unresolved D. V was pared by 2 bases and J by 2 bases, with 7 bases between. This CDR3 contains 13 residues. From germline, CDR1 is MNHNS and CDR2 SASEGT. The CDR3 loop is CASSEKPPYEQYF. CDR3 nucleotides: TGTGCCAGCAGTGAAAAACCCCCCTACGAGCAGTACTTC.

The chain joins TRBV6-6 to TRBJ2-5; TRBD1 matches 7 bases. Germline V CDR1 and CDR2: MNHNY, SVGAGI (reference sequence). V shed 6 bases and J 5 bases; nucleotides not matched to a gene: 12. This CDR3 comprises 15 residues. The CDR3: CASSQDRVFAETQYF. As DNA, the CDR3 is TGTGCCAGCAGCCAAGACAGGGTTTTTGCGGAGACCCAGTACTTC.

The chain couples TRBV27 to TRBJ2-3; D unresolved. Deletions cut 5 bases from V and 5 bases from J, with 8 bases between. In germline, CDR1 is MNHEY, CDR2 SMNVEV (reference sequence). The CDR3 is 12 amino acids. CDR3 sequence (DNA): TGTGCCAGCAGTAGGGTCGAAGATACGCAGTATTTT. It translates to CASSRVEDTQYF.

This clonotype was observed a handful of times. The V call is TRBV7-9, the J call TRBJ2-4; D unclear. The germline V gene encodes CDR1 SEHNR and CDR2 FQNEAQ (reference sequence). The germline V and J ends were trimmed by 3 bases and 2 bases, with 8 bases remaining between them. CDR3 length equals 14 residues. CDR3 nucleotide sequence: TGTGCCAGCAGCTTGATGCCTACCAAAAACATTCAGTACTTC. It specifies CASSLMPTKNIQYF.

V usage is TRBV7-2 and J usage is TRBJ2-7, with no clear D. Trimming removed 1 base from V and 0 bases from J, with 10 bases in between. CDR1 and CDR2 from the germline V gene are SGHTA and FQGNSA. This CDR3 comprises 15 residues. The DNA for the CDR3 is TGTGCCAGCAGCTTAGGGGCCCATAGCTCCTACGAGCAGTACTTC. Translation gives CASSLGAHSSYEQYF.

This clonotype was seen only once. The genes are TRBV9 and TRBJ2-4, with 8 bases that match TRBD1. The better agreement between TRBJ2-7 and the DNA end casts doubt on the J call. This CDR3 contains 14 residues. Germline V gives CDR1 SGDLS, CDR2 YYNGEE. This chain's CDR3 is CASSPGQAGYEQYF. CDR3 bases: TGTGCCAGCAGCCCGGGACAGGCTGGCTACGAGCAGTACTTC.

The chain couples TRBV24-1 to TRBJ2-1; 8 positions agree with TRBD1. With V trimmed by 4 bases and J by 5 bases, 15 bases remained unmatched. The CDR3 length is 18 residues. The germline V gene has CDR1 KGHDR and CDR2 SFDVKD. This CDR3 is CATSDPSIRTGLHNEQFF. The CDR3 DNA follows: TGTGCCACCAGTGACCCAAGTATTAGGACAGGGCTACACAATGAGCAGTTCTTC.

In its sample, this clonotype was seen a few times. CDR3 coding DNA: TGTGCCAGCAGCAGAACCCCCGGACAGGACGAGCAGTACTTC. Its protein product is CASSRTPGQDEQYF. J is TRBJ2-7 and V is TRBV7-6; 7 nucleotides agree with TRBD1. The ends lost 5 bases at V and 5 bases at J; junction bases unmatched: 9. The germline CDR1 and CDR2 sequences are SGHVS and FNYEAQ. The CDR3 loop spans 14 amino acids.

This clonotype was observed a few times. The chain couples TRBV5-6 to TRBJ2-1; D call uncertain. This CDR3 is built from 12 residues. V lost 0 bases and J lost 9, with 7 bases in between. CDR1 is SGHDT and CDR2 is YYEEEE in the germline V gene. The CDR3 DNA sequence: TGTGCCAGCAGCTTGGGAGTTGTTGAGCAGTTCTTC. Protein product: CASSLGVVEQFF.